This T cell receptor beta chain was captured in a study of blood T cell repertoires in COVID-19. About the study: From the United States, Italy and Spain came samples of acute and convalescent COVID-19.

The count of this clone is one. Germline V gene lookup returns CDR1 MNHEY and CDR2 SVGAGI. V lost 4 bases and J lost 3; bases outside the gene matches: 3. This CDR3 contains 15 residues. Original handling: Nucleated cell number was recorded as an estimate derived from reference gene primer amplification. Produced via immunoSEQ multiplex PCR; TCRdb's table is partial and in-frame only. V and J calls and clone size are those listed in that table; D and trimming were worked out from the DNA. This sample yields some 78,000 clones, of which around nine tenths are seen a single time; 4.5% to 5.5% belongs to the top ten.

The chain has TRBV6-5 and TRBJ1-6; 7 nucleotides agree with TRBD1. This TCR was recovered from a man over 45 with active or convalescent COVID-19. Sequences were obtained from peripheral blood. DNA for the CDR3: TGTGCCAGCAGTTCACAGGGGATCTATAATTCACCCCTCCACTTT. It specifies CASSSQGIYNSPLHF.